The rows below give T cell receptor beta chains drawn from one sample of a study of beta chain features in type 1 diabetes. Only in-frame clones appear in the TCRdb table, and some are missing; sequencing was by immunoSEQ multiplex PCR. The repertoire holds over 500,000 clones, with around 15% as singletons. The sample consisted of naive CD4+ T cells from blood. Receptors originate from a man between 18 and 35 years old in good health. The CDR3 runs from the conserved cysteine through the conserved F or W. Each record gives: D gene, J gene, clone size, V gene, CDR3 DNA, CDR3 protein. D genes are given only for firm matches. Size is stated for part of the rows, as once, few or many counts, or as a class when the clone is expanded.

TRBD1 TRBJ1-3 NA TRBV7-8 TGTGCCAGCAGCGAAGGGACAGCTGGAAACACCATATATTTT CASSEGTAGNTIYF
TRBD1 TRBJ1-2 NA TRBV30 TGTGCCTGGAGGTTATACGGGACAGGGTCCTATGGCTACACCTTC CAWRLYGTGSYGYTF
NA TRBJ1-1 few TRBV15 TGTGCCACCCATCGTGGGGGTCGACCCTTGAACACTGAAGCTTTCTTT CATHRGGRPLNTEAFF
TRBD2 TRBJ2-1 few TRBV20-1 TGCAGTGCTGTCCAGCGGGGAGAGCAGTTCTTC CSAVQRGEQFF
NA TRBJ2-5 NA TRBV7-8 TGTGCCAGCAGCCTCCGACAGCGGGTCCCGCAAGAGACCCAGTACTTC CASSLRQRVPQETQYF
TRBD1 TRBJ1-5 few TRBV29-1 TGCAGCGTTGCAAACAGGGGGCTAGGTCAGCCCCAGCATTTT CSVANRGLGQPQHF
NA TRBJ1-5 NA TRBV28 TGTGCCAGCAGGTCGGGGAACAATCAGCCCCAGCATTTT CASRSGNNQPQHF
NA TRBJ2-7 NA TRBV7-6 TGTGCCAGCAGCACCGGATCCTACGAGCAGTACTTC CASSTGSYEQYF
TRBD1 TRBJ2-7 NA TRBV9 TGTGCCAGCAGCCCTCAACAGGGGAACGAGCAGTACTTC CASSPQQGNEQYF
TRBD2 TRBJ2-7 few TRBV27 TGTGCCAGCAGTTCACCTAGCGGGGCCTACGAGCAGTACTTC CASSSPSGAYEQYF
TRBD1 TRBJ2-2 NA TRBV7-2 TGTGCCAGCAGCCCGACAGGGAGCGTGTCCGGGGAGCTGTTTTTT CASSPTGSVSGELFF
TRBD1 TRBJ2-7 NA TRBV23-1 TGCGCCAGCAGTCAGGCACAGGGGGCGTACGAGCAGTACTTC CASSQAQGAYEQYF
TRBD2 TRBJ2-3 few TRBV19 TGTGCCAGTAGTATGCCCCCGGGGGGTGGCACAGATACGCAGTATTTT CASSMPPGGGTDTQYF
TRBD2 TRBJ2-3 few TRBV7-6 TGTGCCAGCAGCCCCCGAATCGGGGGGACGCAGTATTTT CASSPRIGGTQYF
NA TRBJ1-1 few TRBV7-6 TGTGCCAGTCGACAGGCTCTTTCGAACACTGAAGCTTTCTTT CASRQALSNTEAFF
TRBD1 TRBJ2-4 many TRBV13 TGTGCCAGCAGCTTATCAAGGGGGACAGGTTACGACATTCAGTACTTC CASSLSRGTGYDIQYF
NA TRBJ2-3 NA TRBV5-4 TGTGCCAGCCATGCAGGGGGGGATACGCAGTATTTT CASHAGGDTQYF
NA TRBJ2-5 NA TRBV18 TGTGCCAGCTCACGAGAGCAAGAGACCCAGTACTTC CASSREQETQYF
NA TRBJ2-3 few TRBV7-3 TGTGCCAGCAGCTTAAGCCCCCTGACCCGGGGAGATACGCAGTATTTT CASSLSPLTRGDTQYF
TRBD1 TRBJ1-2 few TRBV2 TGTGCCAGCAGTGAAGCGGAACAGGGGGAGAAGGGCTACACCTTC CASSEAEQGEKGYTF
NA TRBJ1-1 NA TRBV7-3 TGTGCCAGCAGCTTAACGTGGGGCACTGAAGCTTTCTTT CASSLTWGTEAFF
NA TRBJ2-3 few TRBV6-1 TGTGCCAGCAGTGCCTGGGACACCCACGTGTCAGATACGCAGTATTTT CASSAWDTHVSDTQYF
NA TRBJ1-1 few TRBV7-9 TGTGCCAGCAGCTTAGGTCAAAGCAGGGTGACGAACACTGAAGCTTTCTTT CASSLGQSRVTNTEAFF
NA TRBJ1-2 NA TRBV29-1 TGCAGCGTTGTTGGCCGAGTAGGATATGGCTACACCTTC CSVVGRVGYGYTF
NA TRBJ1-3 few TRBV19 TGTGCCAGCCGGGTCCACTCTGGAAACACCATATATTTT CASRVHSGNTIYF
NA TRBJ2-7 NA TRBV7-9 TGTGCCAGCAGCTTAAAGGGCTACGAGCAGTACTTC CASSLKGYEQYF
TRBD1 TRBJ2-7 NA TRBV5-1 TGCGCCAGCAGCCCGGGACAGGCAAAATCATACGAGCAGTACTTC CASSPGQAKSYEQYF
NA TRBJ2-6 NA TRBV7-3 TGTGCCAGCAGCCAAGGGCTAGCGCGAGGGGCCAACGTCCTGACTTTC CASSQGLARGANVLTF
NA TRBJ1-2 few TRBV7-9 TGTGCCAGCAGCCAAGTGCAGGGTTACGGCTATGGCTACACCTTC CASSQVQGYGYGYTF
NA TRBJ1-2 few TRBV30 TGTGCCTGGAAAAAGATCGGACTTACTCATTATGGCTACACCTTC CAWKKIGLTHYGYTF
NA TRBJ2-6 few TRBV5-1 TGCGCCAGCTCCGGGCGGTCTGGGGCCAACGTCCTGACTTTC CASSGRSGANVLTF
TRBD1 TRBJ1-6 few TRBV18 TGTGCCAGCTCACCATTGGCCCAGGGGGATAATTCACCCCTCCACTTT CASSPLAQGDNSPLHF
NA TRBJ2-6 few TRBV10-3 TGTGCCATCAGTGCGTCAGGGGTAGAGTATGGGGCCAACGTCCTGACTTTC CAISASGVEYGANVLTF
NA TRBJ1-1 few TRBV5-1 TGCGCCAGCAGCTTGGCTCCCATGAACACTGAAGCTTTCTTT CASSLAPMNTEAFF
TRBD2 TRBJ2-5 few TRBV7-9 TGTGCCAGCAGCTCCGGGACTAGCTTTCAAGAGACCCAGTACTTC CASSSGTSFQETQYF
NA TRBJ1-3 NA TRBV10-3 TGTGCCATCAGTGAGCGAAATTTACCGGGGGATGGAAACACCATATATTTT CAISERNLPGDGNTIYF
NA TRBJ1-2 few TRBV19 TGTGCCAGTAGGACAGAGACCTATGGCTACACCTTC CASRTETYGYTF
NA TRBJ2-1 NA TRBV7-7 TGTGCTAGCAGCTTTACTCCGAGCTCCTACAATGAGCAGTTCTTC CASSFTPSSYNEQFF
NA TRBJ1-2 NA TRBV7-3 TGTGCCAGCAGGTACGACAGGCCGGATGGCTACACCTTC CASRYDRPDGYTF
NA TRBJ2-1 few TRBV19 TGTGCCAGTAGTACCCTCCCAAAGTTCGCGGACACTGGGAATGAGCAGTTCTTC CASSTLPKFADTGNEQFF
NA TRBJ2-1 NA TRBV4-1 TGCGCCAGCAGCCAAGAGGAGGCTACCTCCTACAATGAGCAGTTCTTC CASSQEEATSYNEQFF
NA TRBJ2-2 NA TRBV10-3 TGTGCCATCAGTGAGTCCGGCCCGGGCACCGGGGAGCTGTTTTTT CAISESGPGTGELFF
TRBD2 TRBJ2-1 NA TRBV4-2 TGTGCCAGCAGCCACTCAGCGGGAGAATCATTGAGCTCCTACAATGAGCAGTTCTTC CASSHSAGESLSSYNEQFF
TRBD2 TRBJ2-3 few TRBV10-3 TGTGCCAGTAGCGGGCGCGCCCCAGATACGCAGTATTTT CASSGRAPDTQYF
NA TRBJ2-7 few TRBV4-1 TGCGCCAGCAGCCACCCCGGGACAAATTCCTACGAGCAGTACTTC CASSHPGTNSYEQYF
NA TRBJ1-1 once TRBV13 TGTGCCAGCAGCTTAGGGGCGGCCAGGGTGGCCACTGAAGCTTTCTTT CASSLGAARVATEAFF
TRBD1 TRBJ2-5 NA TRBV28 TGTGCCAGCAGTTTCAGTTTCCGGACAGGGGAAAAAGAGACCCAGTACTTC CASSFSFRTGEKETQYF
NA TRBJ2-1 NA TRBV2 TGTGCCAGCAGTGAAGGGGGTGTGGGACAACCGGTCTTC CASSEGGVGQPVF
NA TRBJ2-3 few TRBV6-5 TGTGCCAGCAGTTACTCGACACGAGGGGCGGTAGATACGCAGTATTTT CASSYSTRGAVDTQYF
NA TRBJ2-5 few TRBV6-1 TGTGCCAGCAGTGAAGCTGCGAGGGGTGAGACCCAGTACTTC CASSEAARGETQYF
NA TRBJ1-4 NA TRBV14 TGTGCCAGCAGCCAAGTAGCCGGGGCAGGCGCCCTTAATGAAAAACTGTTTTTT CASSQVAGAGALNEKLFF
TRBD2 TRBJ2-4 few TRBV30 TGTGCCTGCTTTCGTGAAGCGGGGGGCCGGGGGAAAAACATTCAGTACTTC CACFREAGGRGKNIQYF
NA TRBJ2-3 few TRBV5-8 TGTGCCAGCATCTTATGGAGCTGGGGCACAGATACGCAGTATTTT CASILWSWGTDTQYF
NA TRBJ2-3 many TRBV2 TGTGCCAGCGCAACCGGCACAGATACGCAGTATTTT CASATGTDTQYF
NA TRBJ2-4 NA TRBV6-5 TGTGCCACCAGGGCGCTAGCCAAAAACATTCAGTACTTC CATRALAKNIQYF
NA TRBJ2-7 NA TRBV10-3 TGTGCCATCTCTCAGCTTACCTACGAGCAGTACTTC CAISQLTYEQYF
NA TRBJ1-3 few TRBV28 TGTGCCAGCAGACAGGGCTACTCTGGAAACACCATATATTTT CASRQGYSGNTIYF
NA TRBJ2-7 few TRBV18 TGTGCCAGCTCACCCTTAGGGGTTTCCTACGAGCAGTACTTC CASSPLGVSYEQYF
NA TRBJ2-5 NA TRBV29-1 TGCAGCGACTTCGGGCAGTCGGGCCAAGAGACCCAGTACTTC CSDFGQSGQETQYF
NA TRBJ2-2 NA TRBV12-5 TGTGCTAGTGGTTTGTGGCAGCGAACCGGGGAGCTGTTTTTT CASGLWQRTGELFF